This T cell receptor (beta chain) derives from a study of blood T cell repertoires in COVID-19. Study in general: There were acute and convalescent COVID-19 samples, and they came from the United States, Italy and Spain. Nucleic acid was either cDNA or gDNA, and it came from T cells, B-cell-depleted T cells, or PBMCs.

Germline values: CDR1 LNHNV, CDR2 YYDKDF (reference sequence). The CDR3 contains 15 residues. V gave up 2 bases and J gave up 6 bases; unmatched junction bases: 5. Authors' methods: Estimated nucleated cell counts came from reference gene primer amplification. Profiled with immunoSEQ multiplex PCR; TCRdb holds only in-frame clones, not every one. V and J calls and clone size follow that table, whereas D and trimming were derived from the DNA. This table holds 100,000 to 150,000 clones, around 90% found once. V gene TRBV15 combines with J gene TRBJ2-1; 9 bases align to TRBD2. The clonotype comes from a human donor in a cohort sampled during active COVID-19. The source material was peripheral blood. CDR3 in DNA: TGTGCCACCAGCAGACCGAAGCGGGAGGTCAATGAGCAGTTCTTC. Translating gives CATSRPKREVNEQFF.